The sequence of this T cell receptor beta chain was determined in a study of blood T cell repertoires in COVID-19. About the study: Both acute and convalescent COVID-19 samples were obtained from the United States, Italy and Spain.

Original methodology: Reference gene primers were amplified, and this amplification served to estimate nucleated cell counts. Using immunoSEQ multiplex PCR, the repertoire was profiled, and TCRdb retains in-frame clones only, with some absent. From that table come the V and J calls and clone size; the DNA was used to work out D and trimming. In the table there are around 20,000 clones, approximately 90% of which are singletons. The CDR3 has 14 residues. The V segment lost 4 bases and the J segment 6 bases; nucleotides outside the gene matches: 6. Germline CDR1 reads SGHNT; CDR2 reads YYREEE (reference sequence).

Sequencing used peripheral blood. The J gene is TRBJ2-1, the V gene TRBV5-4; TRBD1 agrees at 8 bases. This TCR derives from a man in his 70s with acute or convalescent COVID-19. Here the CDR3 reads CASSSGGQGNEQFF. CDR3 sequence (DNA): TGTGCCAGCAGCAGCGGAGGACAGGGCAATGAGCAGTTCTTC.